One T cell receptor (beta chain) is described in this entry. The antigen remains unidentified. The data are from a study of CD8 T cells in Susac syndrome. When the RNA was reverse transcribed, random hexamers were used with an input of about 0.5 to 1 ug. Multiplex immunoSEQ PCR targeted 54 Vbeta and 13 Jbeta TCR beta segments. TCRdb reanalysed the immunoSEQ multiplex PCR reads using MiXCR and keeps one entry per CDR3 protein. Counted here are 75,000 to 80,000 distinct CDR3 sequences, roughly 95% occurring once; the ten biggest clones make up about 0.5%. Findings and caveats of the study: In Susac syndrome, CD8+ expansion was highest in TEMRA and active disease. The total CD8+ repertoires yielded more than 15 Susac-specific public clones and the CD8+ TEMRA repertoires yielded about 5.

Sequencing of TCR beta was carried out in blood CD8+ and CD4+ T cells. J lost 5 bases, V lost 5 bases, and 3 bases had no gene match. The CDR3 totals 13 residues. Germline CDR1 is SGHTA and CDR2 is FQGNSA. This sequence was found in a human donor with Susac syndrome. Sequencing was done on a sample of CD8+ T cells from PBMCs. This chain uses TRBV7-2 with TRBJ2-3; 8 bases agree with TRBD1. CDR3 sequence reads: CASSRTGKDTQYF. The DNA for the CDR3 is TGTGCCAGCAGCCGGACAGGGAAAGATACGCAGTATTTT.